What follows are 6 T cell receptor beta chains derived from one specimen sequenced in a study of T-cell reconstitution after alpha-beta-depleted transplantation in children. Researchers prepared the TCRbeta library using unique molecular identifiers, the study reports. TCRdb reanalysed the PCR reads using MiXCR and keeps one entry per CDR3 protein. The sample lists 200,000 to 300,000 distinct CDR3 sequences, about 11% occurring once. The sequences come from PBMCs from the stem cell graft donor, collected from the stem cell graft. Receptor source: a human donor who donated a stem cell graft to a child with acute lymphoblastic leukemia.

This clonotype was recorded at least ten times. The rearrangement joins TRBV9 to TRBJ1-2, with a tentative D call TRBD1 (5 bases). Germline CDR1 is SGDLS and CDR2 is YYNGEE. The CDR3 runs 13 residues. The germline V and J ends were trimmed by 3 bases and 2 bases, with 8 bases remaining between them. The CDR3 protein is CASSGEGNYGYTF. CDR3 bases: TGTGCCAGCAGCGGGGAGGGGAACTATGGCTACACCTTC.

This clonotype showed up many times. The J gene is TRBJ1-6, the V gene TRBV20-1; D is uncertain. V gave up 3 bases and J gave up 4 bases, with 19 bases separating them. The CDR3 consists of 17 residues. Germline V gives CDR1 DFQATT, CDR2 SNEGSKA (reference sequence). CDR3 sequence (DNA): TGCAGTGCTAGGGATGCCGTTAGTGGGGATTATAATTCACCCCTCCACTTT. Its protein is CSARDAVSGDYNSPLHF.

This clonotype was picked up many times. CDR3 sequence (DNA): TGCAGTGCTAGAGCGATCGGAACCGGGGGCACTGAAGCTTTCTTT. This translates into CSARAIGTGGTEAFF. The chain links TRBV20-1 to TRBJ1-1; perhaps TRBD1 as D (5 bases). CDR1 and CDR2 from the germline V gene are DFQATT and SNEGSKA (reference sequence). Trimming cost V 1 base and J 4 bases, with 16 bases left between them. The CDR3 is made up of 15 amino acids.

This clonotype turned up a few times. The chain joins TRBV9 to TRBJ2-5; 10 bases are a match to TRBD2. This CDR3 has 16 amino acids. Trimming at V came to 2 bases and at J to 1 base, leaving 5 bases not matched to a gene. Per germline, CDR1 SGDLS and CDR2 YYNGEE. The CDR3 DNA is TGTGCCAGCAGCGTGACTAGCGGGCAGCTCCAAGAGACCCAGTACTTC. Translation gives CASSVTSGQLQETQYF. The full variable domain, rest sourced from reference TRBV9 and TRBJ2-5, is DSGVTQTPKHLITATGQRVTLRCSPRSGDLSVYWYQQSLDQGLQFLIQYYNGEERAKGNILERFSAQQFPDLHSELNLSSLELGDSALYFCASSVTSGQLQETQYFGPGTRLLVL.

The table lists this clonotype with a few counts. The chain has TRBV30 and TRBJ1-2, with D possibly being TRBD1 (5 bases). The CDR3 has 15 amino acids. Trimming shortened V by 0 bases and J by 3 bases, and 14 bases separated the two germline ends. Germline V CDR1 and CDR2: GTSNPN, SVGIG (reference sequence). The CDR3 nucleotides read TGTGCCTGGAGTGTACCAGGGTTTGGTGACTATGGCTACACCTTC. It encodes CAWSVPGFGDYGYTF.

This rearrangement joins TRBV4-2 to TRBJ2-5, with D perhaps matching TRBD1 (6 bases). The CDR3 length is 15 residues. Looked up from germline, CDR1 is LGHNA and CDR2 is YNFKEQ. The ends were cut back, 4 bases at V and 1 base at J, with 13 bases in the middle. The CDR3 sequence: CASSPGQRLQETQYF. The CDR3 region has the DNA TGTGCCAGCAGCCCCGGACAGCGCCTCCAAGAGACCCAGTACTTC.